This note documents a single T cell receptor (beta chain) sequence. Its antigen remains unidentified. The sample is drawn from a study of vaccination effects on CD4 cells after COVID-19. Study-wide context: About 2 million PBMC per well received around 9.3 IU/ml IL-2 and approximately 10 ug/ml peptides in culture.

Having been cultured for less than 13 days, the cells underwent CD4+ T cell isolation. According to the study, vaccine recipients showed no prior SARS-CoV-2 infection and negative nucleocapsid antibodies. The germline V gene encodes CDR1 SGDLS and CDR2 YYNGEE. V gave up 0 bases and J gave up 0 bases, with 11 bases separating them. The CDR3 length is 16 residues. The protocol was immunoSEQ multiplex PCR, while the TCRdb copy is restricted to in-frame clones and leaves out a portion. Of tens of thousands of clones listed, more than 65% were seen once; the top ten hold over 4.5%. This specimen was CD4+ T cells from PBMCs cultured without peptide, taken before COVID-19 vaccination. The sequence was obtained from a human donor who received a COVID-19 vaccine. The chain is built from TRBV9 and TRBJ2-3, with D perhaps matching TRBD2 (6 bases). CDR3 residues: CASSVATGVSTDTQYF. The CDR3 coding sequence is TGTGCCAGCAGCGTAGCTACGGGAGTCAGCACAGATACGCAGTATTTT.